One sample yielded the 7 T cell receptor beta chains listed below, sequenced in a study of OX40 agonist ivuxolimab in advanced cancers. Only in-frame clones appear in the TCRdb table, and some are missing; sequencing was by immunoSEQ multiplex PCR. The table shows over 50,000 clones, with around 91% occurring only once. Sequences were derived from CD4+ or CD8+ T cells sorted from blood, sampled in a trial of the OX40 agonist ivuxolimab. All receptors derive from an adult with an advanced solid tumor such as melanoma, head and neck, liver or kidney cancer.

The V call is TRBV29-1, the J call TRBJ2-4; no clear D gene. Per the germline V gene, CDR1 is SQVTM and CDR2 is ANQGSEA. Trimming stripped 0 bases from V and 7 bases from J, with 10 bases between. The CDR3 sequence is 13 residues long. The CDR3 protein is CSVEDPMYNIQYF. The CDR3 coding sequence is TGCAGCGTTGAAGATCCTATGTACAACATTCAGTACTTC.

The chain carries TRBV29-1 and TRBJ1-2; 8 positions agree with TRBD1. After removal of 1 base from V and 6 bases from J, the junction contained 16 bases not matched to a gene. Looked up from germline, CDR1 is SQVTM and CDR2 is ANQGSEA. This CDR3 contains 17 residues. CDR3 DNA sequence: TGCAGCGTTGAAGGGGTTGTGGGGGACAGGCTCAAAAATGGCTACACCTTC. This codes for CSVEGVVGDRLKNGYTF.

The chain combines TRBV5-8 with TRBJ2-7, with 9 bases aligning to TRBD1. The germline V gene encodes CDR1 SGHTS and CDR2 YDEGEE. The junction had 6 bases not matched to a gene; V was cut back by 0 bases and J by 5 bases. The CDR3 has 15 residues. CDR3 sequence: CASSLATGGHNEQYF. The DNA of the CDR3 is TGTGCCAGCAGCTTGGCGACAGGGGGACATAACGAGCAGTACTTC. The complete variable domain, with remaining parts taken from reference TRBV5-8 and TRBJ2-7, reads EAGVTQSPTHLIKTRGQQATLRCSPISGHTSVYWYQQALGLGLQFLLWYDEGEERNRGNFPPRFSGRQFPNYSSELNVNALELEDSALYLCASSLATGGHNEQYFGPGTRLTVT.

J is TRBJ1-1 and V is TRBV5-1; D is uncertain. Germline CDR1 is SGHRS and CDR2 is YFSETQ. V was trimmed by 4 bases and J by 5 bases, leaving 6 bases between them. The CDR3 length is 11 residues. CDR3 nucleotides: TGCGCCAGCAGCCCGGGAACTGAAGCTTTCTTT. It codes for CASSPGTEAFF.

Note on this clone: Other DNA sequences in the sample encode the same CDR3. The CDR3 nucleotides read TGTGCCAGCAGCGTAGCAGCTGGGTACGAGCAGTACTTC. Its translation is CASSVAAGYEQYF. The chain couples TRBV9 to TRBJ2-7; D remains unclear. The CDR3 has 13 residues. Trimming shortened V by 0 bases and J by 4 bases, and 8 bases separated the two germline ends. Germline V CDR1 and CDR2: SGDLS, YYNGEE.

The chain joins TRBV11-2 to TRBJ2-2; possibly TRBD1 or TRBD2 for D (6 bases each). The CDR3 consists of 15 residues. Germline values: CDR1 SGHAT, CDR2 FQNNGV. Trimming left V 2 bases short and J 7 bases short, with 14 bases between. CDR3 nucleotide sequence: TGTGCCAGCAGCTTATCGGGGGCGCGTAACGGGGAGCTGTTTTTT. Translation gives CASSLSGARNGELFF.

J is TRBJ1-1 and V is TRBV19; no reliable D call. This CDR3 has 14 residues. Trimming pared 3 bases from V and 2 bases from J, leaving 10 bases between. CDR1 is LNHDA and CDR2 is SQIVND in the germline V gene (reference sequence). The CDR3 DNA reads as TGTGCCAGTAGTATCGGAGTTTATAACACTGAAGCTTTCTTT. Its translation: CASSIGVYNTEAFF. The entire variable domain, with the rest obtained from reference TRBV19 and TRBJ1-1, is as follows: DGGITQSPKYLFRKEGQNVTLSCEQNLNHDAMYWYRQDPGQGLRLIYYSQIVNDFQKGDIAEGYSVSREKKESFPLTVTSAQKNPTAFYLCASSIGVYNTEAFFGQGTRLTVV.